This T cell receptor beta chain came from a study of T cells in Graves' hyperthyroidism and ophthalmopathy. Findings and limits, study-wide: Blood also showed most of the thyroid clonotypes that were expanded above 0.001.

Patients were excluded because of uncontrolled infection, other autoimmune disease, pregnancy or lactation. Concerning this clonotype: What it binds is not known.

RNA transcripts yielded amplified TCR beta CDR3 regions. During a first-round RT-PCR of the TCR CDR3, the HTBI primer set was used. MiXCR, applied by TCRdb to the multiplex PCR reads, yields one record per CDR3 protein. The sample contains about 700,000 distinct CDR3 sequences, 14% of which appear only once. CDR3 length: 19 amino acids. CDR1 and CDR2 (germline): SEHNR, FQNEAQ (reference sequence). With V trimmed by 5 bases and J by 6 bases, 19 bases remained unmatched. V and J are TRBV7-9 and TRBJ1-1; the match to TRBD1 covers 12 bases. The material sequenced was blood. This clonotype was sampled from a woman under 30 with Graves' hyperthyroidism. In nucleotides, the CDR3 is TGTGCCAGCAGCCCAGCGGGACAGGGGGCGCGTAATCTTGGTCCTGAAGCTTTCTTT. Its translation is CASSPAGQGARNLGPEAFF.